The sequence of this T cell receptor (beta chain) was determined in a study of CXCR3-negative and CXCR3-positive naive CD8 T cells. Study-level results: TCR interaction strength was inferred from TRB CDR3 physicochemistry, as CD5 matched across naive subsets. In CXCR3-positive naive cells, the TRB CDR3s were more hydrophobic than in CXCR3-negative naive cells. Both naive subsets, CXCR3-negative and CXCR3-positive, displayed similar TRBV-TRBJ usage, unlike memory cells.

Sorting was done in triplicate for each CD8+ T cell subset (around 300,000 cells each). Naive CD8+ T lymphocytes were specified as CD45RO-CCR7+CD27+CD95-. The libraries of TRB cDNA were prepared using 5' RACE with UMI labels. TCRdb re-called the 5' RACE reads; every CDR3 protein appears as one record, without DNA. The specimen's table records some 140,000 distinct CDR3 sequences. Remarks on this clonotype: The target antigen is unknown.

The sample consisted of naive CXCR3+ CD8+ T cells from blood. Indicated subset: CD45RO-CCR7+CD27+CD95- naive CD8+ T cells expressing CXCR3 (TNR3+). The receptor was isolated from a human donor in good health. Some clones in this sample may be carry-over from other donors' samples.

This chain's CDR3 is CASSQVWGQPQHF. The genes are TRBV4-1 and TRBJ1-5. From germline, CDR1 is MGHRA and CDR2 YSYEKL. This CDR3 is 13 amino acids long.